A single sample gave rise to the 9 T cell receptor beta chains below, sequenced in a study of blood T cells in healthy people across ages (dated by TCRdb to about 2015). Receptors were amplified or captured by 5' RACE. TCRdb lists the instrument as Illumina HiSeq 2500. A second PCR of about 6 to 11 cycles was performed with a sample-barcoded 5' primer and a J-beta primer mix. TCRdb passed the public sequencing reads through fastp at Q25 and MiXCR, retaining productive beta sequences. Every CDR3 protein is listed once, alongside the most common genes and DNA of its rows. Here the sample has more than 650,000 distinct CDR3 sequences; 22% occur a single time. Of the sample, 22% falls within the top ten clones. Sequencing was performed on blood. These TCRs come from a man between 70 and 80 years old in good health.

This clonotype has just a few counts. The chain couples TRBV6-5 to TRBJ1-2; D ambiguous. The CDR3 runs 13 residues. CDR1 and CDR2 from the germline V gene are MNHEY and SVGAGI. Trimming took 2 bases from V and 4 from J, leaving 8 bases between them. The CDR3 DNA reads as TGTGCCAGCAGTTACCAGATTTCCTATGGCTACACCTTC. Its translation: CASSYQISYGYTF.

This clonotype has just a few counts. The rearrangement uses TRBV6-5 and TRBJ1-1; TRBD1 might be the D (5 bases). V gave up 3 bases and J gave up 10 bases, with 15 bases separating them. The CDR3 has 13 amino acids. The germline V gene encodes CDR1 MNHEY and CDR2 SVGAGI. In DNA, the CDR3 is TGTGCCAGCAGTTATTCCGGGGCAGTCGGAGCTTTCTTT. This sequence encodes CASSYSGAVGAFF.

This clonotype is a singleton in its sample. The chain uses TRBV10-3 and TRBJ2-7, with D perhaps being TRBD1 or TRBD2 (6 bases each). The germline gives CDR1 ENHRY, CDR2 SYGVKD. V gave up 0 bases and J gave up 6 bases, with 18 bases separating them. CDR3 length equals 16 residues. CDR3 nucleotides: TGTGCCATCAGTGAGTCGAGGGCGGGAAAAGGGGGCGAGCAGTACTTC. It yields the protein CAISESRAGKGGEQYF.

This clonotype was seen only a few times. The rearrangement links TRBV5-1 to TRBJ2-3, with 7 bases that match TRBD1. Trimming cost V 4 bases and J 0 bases; bases outside gene matches: 5. The V gene's germline CDR1 is SGHRS and CDR2 YFSETQ. The CDR3 has 15 amino acids. DNA of the CDR3: TGCGCCAGCAGCGCACGGGACAGTAGCACAGATACGCAGTATTTT. It encodes CASSARDSSTDTQYF.

There are a few counts of this clonotype. The chain joins TRBV7-9 to TRBJ1-4, with D unclear. The CDR3 length is 14 residues. The germline gives CDR1 SEHNR, CDR2 FQNEAQ (reference sequence). Trimming pared 5 bases from V and 3 bases from J, leaving 10 bases between. DNA of the CDR3: TGTGCCAGCAGCCACCGGGCCTCTAATGAAAAACTGTTTTTT. Amino acids: CASSHRASNEKLFF.

The CDR3 DNA sequence: TGTGCCAGCAGCCCTGACAGGGTTTCTAACTATGGCTACACCTTC. It translates to CASSPDRVSNYGYTF. The chain employs TRBV12-3 or TRBV12-4 and TRBJ1-2, with TRBD1 matching 7 bases. V lost 6 bases to trimming and J lost 0 bases; unmatched junction nucleotides: 7. The length of the CDR3 is 15 residues.

The chain recombines TRBV28 with TRBJ2-2; D not resolved. Germline CDR1 reads MDHEN; CDR2 reads SYDVKM. V was clipped by 6 bases and J by 1 base, with 12 bases between them. The CDR3 is 15 amino acids. For the CDR3, the DNA is TGTGCCAGCAGCCCCCCCCCCGTGAACACCGGGGAGCTGTTTTTT. Translating it yields CASSPPPVNTGELFF. Drawing the rest from reference TRBV28 and TRBJ2-2, the complete variable domain is DVKVTQSSRYLVKRTGEKVFLECVQDMDHENMFWYRQDPGLGLRLIYFSYDVKMKEKGDIPEGYSVSREKKERFSLILESASTNQTSMYLCASSPPPVNTGELFFGEGSRLTVL.

This chain's CDR3 is CASSPGRGDLNTQYF. The CDR3 DNA reads TGTGCCAGCAGCCCCGGCAGGGGCGATTTAAATACGCAGTATTTT. The V gene is TRBV11-2, the J gene TRBJ2-3, with a weak D call TRBD1 (6 bases). The V end lost 5 bases, the J end lost 7 bases, and 19 bases lay between the germline ends. Germline CDR1 SGHAT, CDR2 FQNNGV. The CDR3 has 15 amino acids. Complete variable domain (other parts from reference TRBV11-2 and TRBJ2-3): EAGVAQSPRYKIIEKRQSVAFWCNPISGHATLYWYQQILGQGPKLLIQFQNNGVVDDSQLPKDRFSAERLKGVDSTLKIQPAKLEDSAVYLCASSPGRGDLNTQYFGPGTRLTVL.

This clonotype was seen more than once but under ten times. The rearrangement joins TRBV6-1 to TRBJ2-1, with D tentatively TRBD2 (6 bases). Trimming took 1 base from V and 13 from J, leaving 8 bases between them. CDR1 MNHNS and CDR2 SASEGT come from the germline V gene. CDR3 length equals 11 residues. In nucleotides, the CDR3 is TGTGCCAGCAGTGAAGGGGGGGTTCAGTTCTTC. Its protein is CASSEGGVQFF.